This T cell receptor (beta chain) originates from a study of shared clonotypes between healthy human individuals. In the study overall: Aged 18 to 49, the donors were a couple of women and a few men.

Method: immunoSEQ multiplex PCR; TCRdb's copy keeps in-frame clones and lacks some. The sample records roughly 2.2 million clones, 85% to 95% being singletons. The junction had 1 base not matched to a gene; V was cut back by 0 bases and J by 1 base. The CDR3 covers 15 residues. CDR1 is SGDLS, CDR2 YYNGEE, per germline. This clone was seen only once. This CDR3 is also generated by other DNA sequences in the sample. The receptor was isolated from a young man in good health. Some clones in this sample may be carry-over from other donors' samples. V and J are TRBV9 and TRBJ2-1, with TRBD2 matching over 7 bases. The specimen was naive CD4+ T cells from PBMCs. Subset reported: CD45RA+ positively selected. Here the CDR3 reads CASSVVSGSYNEQFF. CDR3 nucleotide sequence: TGTGCCAGCAGCGTAGTTAGCGGGTCCTACAATGAGCAGTTCTTC.